What follows describes a single TCR beta chain. These data are taken from a study of shared clonotypes between healthy human individuals. Data came from immunoSEQ multiplex PCR; TCRdb stores just in-frame clones and leaves some out. The data hold fewer than 350,000 clones, with roughly 84% observed a single time. Per the germline V gene, CDR1 is SEHNR and CDR2 is FQNEAQ (reference sequence). V was clipped by 1 base and J by 1 base, with 10 bases between them. This CDR3 has 15 amino acids. The V and J genes are TRBV7-9 and TRBJ2-5; D is possibly TRBD1 (5 bases). This TCR was sampled from a young man in good health. The sequenced material came from memory CD8+ T cells sorted from blood. Indicated subset: CD45RO+ cells pooled with CCR7-negative TemRA cells. The CDR3 here is CASSLGPGPQETQYF. DNA of the CDR3: TGTGCCAGCAGCTTAGGACCAGGGCCCCAAGAGACCCAGTACTTC.